Each of the 15 T cell receptor beta chains below was sequenced from the same sample in a study of T cells in women clearing cervical HPV infection. Measured with immunoSEQ multiplex PCR; TCRdb has only the in-frame clones, and not every one. Recorded for this sample: 28,000 or so clones. What was sequenced was blood buffy coat. The source is a woman between 18 and 69 years old with a cervical HPV16 infection that either progressed to CIN3+ or cleared (not recorded which).

For this clone: The junction and the germline gene differ at one end; a read error may be behind it. The read ends 3 residues before the CDR3 terminus; that terminus is restored from the germline J gene. V is TRBV7-2 and J is TRBJ2-5; 9 bases line up with TRBD2. The length of the CDR3 is 15 residues. CDR1 SGHTA and CDR2 FQGNSA come from the germline V gene. CDR3 DNA, as far as it was read: TGTGCCAGCATCTTATGGGGCGGGGGGGCGGAGACC. This encodes CASILWGGGAET. The full CDR3 protein is CASILWGGGAETQYF.

Notes on this clone: The read ends 3 residues early relative to the CDR3; the germline J gene fills the gap. The chain combines TRBV5-4 with TRBJ1-1; possibly TRBD1 for D (5 bases). CDR1 and CDR2 (germline): SGHNT, YYREEE (reference sequence). This CDR3 is built from 14 residues. Trimming took 0 bases from V and 4 from J, leaving 10 bases between them. The CDR3 spells CASSLAEGSTEAFF. Incomplete CDR3 DNA: TGTGCCAGCAGCTTGGCCGAGGGGTCCACTGAA.

Note on this clone: The missing CDR3 end, 3 residues past where the read stops, is filled in from the germline J gene. Distinct nucleotide sequences in the sample also encode this CDR3. The chain employs TRBV2 and TRBJ1-6; the match to TRBD1 covers 10 bases. The CDR3 sequence is 16 residues long. V lost 6 bases, J lost 7 bases, and 9 bases stayed unmatched. CDR1 is SNHLY, CDR2 FYNNEI, per germline. The CDR3 DNA, read in part, is TGTGCCAGCAGACCGAGGACAGGGGGTGGGAATTCACCC. It translates to CASRPRTGGGNSP. The whole CDR3 is CASRPRTGGGNSPLHF.

Worth noting for this clone: The read gets to within 3 residues of the CDR3 end, and the germline J gene fills in the rest. Other DNA sequences of this sample code for an identical CDR3. The chain is built from TRBV5-1 and TRBJ2-1; D is undetermined. The CDR3 has 15 amino acids. Trimming stripped 5 bases from V and 8 bases from J, with 20 bases between. Germline values: CDR1 SGHRS, CDR2 YFSETQ. CDR3 DNA, as far as it was read: TGCGCCAGCAGTTACCGACCTGGCGGTCAGTATGAG. It specifies CASSYRPGGQYE. The full CDR3 reads CASSYRPGGQYEQFF.

Details on this clone: Sequencing ends 3 residues short of the CDR3 end; the germline J gene provides the rest. V and J are TRBV20-1 and TRBJ1-4; no firm D call. CDR1 and CDR2 (germline): DFQATT, SNEGSKA (reference sequence). CDR3 size: 10 residues. Trimming shortened V by 6 bases and J by 6 bases, and 5 bases separated the two germline ends. CDR3 DNA (partial): TGCAGTGCGGCGGATGAAAAA. This gives the protein CSAADEK. The entire CDR3 sequence reads CSAADEKLFF.

Regarding this clone: The CDR3 end falls 3 residues outside the read, so it is completed with the germline J gene. The rearrangement joins TRBV6-2 or TRBV6-3 to TRBJ2-3; TRBD1 is a possible D gene (5 bases). The CDR3 extends over 15 amino acids. V was trimmed by 7 bases and J by 5 bases, leaving 19 bases between them. The V gene's germline CDR1 is MNHEY and CDR2 SVGEGT. Incomplete CDR3 DNA: TGTGCCAGCACCGCTTTTGGCGTAGGGGTAGATACG. It specifies CASTAFGVGVDT. From start to end, the CDR3 is CASTAFGVGVDTQYF.

Concerning this clone: The read terminates 3 residues before the CDR3 end, so the remaining end is supplied by the germline J gene. This sequence joins TRBV29-1 and TRBJ2-5, with no clear D. V was cut by 1 base and J by 1 base, with 7 bases left in between. Germline V gives CDR1 SQVTM, CDR2 ANQGSEA. This CDR3 has 13 residues. The covered CDR3 bases are TGCAGCGTTGAAGGTGGCAGCCAAGAGACC. This gives the protein CSVEGGSQET. In full, the CDR3 is CSVEGGSQETQYF.

In regard to this clone: The read stops 3 residues short of the end of the CDR3; the missing end is completed from the germline J gene. This chain joins TRBV27 and TRBJ2-7; TRBD2 aligns across 13 bases. V shed 10 bases, J shed 2 bases, and the junction held 2 bases outside the gene matches. This CDR3 contains 13 residues. Germline CDR1 and CDR2: MNHEY and SMNVEV (reference sequence). The CDR3 reads CATGTSGTYEQYF. The part of the CDR3 DNA that was read is TGTGCCACCGGGACTAGCGGGACCTACGAG.

This clone registers medium-sized by frequency. The read finishes 3 residues shy of the CDR3 end, and the germline J gene is used to complete it. This chain links TRBV2 with TRBJ2-2, with D tentatively TRBD1 (7 bases). Germline-derived CDR1 and CDR2 are SNHLY and FYNNEI. There are 14 residues in the CDR3. CDR3 sequence: CASRGQGGSEKLFF. Partial CDR3 DNA: TGTGCCAGCAGGGGTCAGGGGGGAAGTGAAAAG.

A word on this clone: Sequence at one end of the junction differs from germline and may be a read error. The CDR3 goes on 3 residues after the read ends, and that part is filled in from the germline J gene. V usage is TRBV18 and J usage is TRBJ2-1; maybe TRBD2 (5 bases). Germline V gene sequence: CDR1 KGHSH, CDR2 LQKENI. The CDR3 has 14 residues. The sequenced CDR3 bases are TGTGCCCGCTCACCTGCGGGTATCATAGGTGAG. Its protein product is CARSPAGIIGE. The whole CDR3 is CARSPAGIIGEQFF.

About this clone itself: The read is 3 residues too short to cover the CDR3 end, so that end is filled in from the germline J gene. V gene TRBV20-1 combines with J gene TRBJ2-3; 15 bases line up with TRBD2. This CDR3 region has 19 residues. The germline gives CDR1 DFQATT, CDR2 SNEGSKA (reference sequence). CDR3 sequence reads: CSAKPHRTSGRVRLETQYF. The sequenced part of the CDR3 DNA is TGCAGTGCCAAACCCCACAGGACTAGCGGGAGGGTGAGGCTAGAGACG.

With regard to this clone: The read finishes 3 residues shy of the CDR3 end, and the germline J gene is used to complete it. The rearrangement links TRBV7-2 to TRBJ2-2; TRBD1 agrees at 9 bases. Germline values: CDR1 SGHTA, CDR2 FQGNSA. The CDR3 sequence is 14 residues long. This chain's CDR3 is CASSKGQGNSPLFF. CDR3 bases read: TGTGCCAGCAGCAAGGGACAGGGAAATTCACCG.

A remark on this clone: The read ends 3 residues shy of where the CDR3 ends; the end is completed using the germline J gene. The chain has TRBV2 and TRBJ2-6, with 7 bases that match TRBD1. The germline CDR1 and CDR2 sequences are SNHLY and FYNNEI. The CDR3 sequence is 15 residues long. The V segment lost 6 bases and the J segment 3 bases; nucleotides outside the gene matches: 5. CDR3 bases read: TGTGCCAGCAGGTTACAGGGGAATGGGGCCAACGTC. Its translation: CASRLQGNGANV. From start to end, the CDR3 is CASRLQGNGANVLTF.

Comment on this clone: The read halts 3 residues ahead of the CDR3 end, with the missing end drawn from the germline J gene. The gene calls are TRBV2 and TRBJ1-4; 8 bases fit TRBD1. Germline CDR1 SNHLY, CDR2 FYNNEI. The CDR3 runs 19 residues. The CDR3 region is CASSKTTPRQGQVVSPLFF. The CDR3 bases that were read are TGTGCCAGCAGTAAAACTACACCGCGACAGGGGCAAGTAGTTTCACCA.

As regards this clone: The read terminates 3 residues before the CDR3 end, so the remaining end is supplied by the germline J gene. The J gene is TRBJ1-4, the V gene TRBV2; 9 positions agree with TRBD1. Germline loops: CDR1 SNHLY, CDR2 FYNNEI. This CDR3 has 13 amino acids. This CDR3 reads CARGTGHNSPLFF. The sequenced part of the CDR3 DNA is TGTGCCAGAGGGACAGGGCATAATTCACCA.